The 31 T cell receptor beta chains below all came from one sample that was sequenced in a study of blood T cell repertoires in COVID-19. The repertoire was sequenced with immunoSEQ multiplex PCR; TCRdb's copy has only in-frame clones and lacks some. This table holds around 260,000 clones, roughly 85% found once. The sample taken for sequencing was peripheral blood. The receptors were gathered from a woman aged 30 to 39 with active or convalescent COVID-19.

V gene TRBV7-2 combines with J gene TRBJ2-3; D is perhaps TRBD1 (6 bases). CDR1 SGHTA and CDR2 FQGNSA come from the germline V gene. The CDR3 runs 15 residues. Trimming shortened V by 5 bases and J by 0 bases, and 12 bases separated the two germline ends. The CDR3 DNA sequence: TGTGCCAGCAGCCCCGACAGGATTAGCACAGATACGCAGTATTTT. It codes for CASSPDRISTDTQYF.

The CDR3 coding sequence is TGCGCCAGCAGCTTGAGCACGGGGGCCCTGGACAGGGCAACAGGAAACACCATATATTTT. Protein product: CASSLSTGALDRATGNTIYF. The genes are TRBV5-1 and TRBJ1-3; 8 bases are a match to TRBD1. Germline CDR1 is SGHRS and CDR2 is YFSETQ. This CDR3 has 20 amino acids. Trimming removed 1 base from V and 4 bases from J; junction bases left unmatched: 19.

The chain is built from TRBV9 and TRBJ1-5; D may be TRBD1 (6 bases). Germline lookup yields CDR1 SGDLS and CDR2 YYNGEE. Deletions cut 10 bases from V and 1 base from J, with 15 bases between. CDR3 length equals 14 residues. The CDR3 sequence: CARGGGRSNQPQHF. CDR3 coding DNA: TGTGCCCGCGGGGGGGGCCGGAGCAATCAGCCCCAGCATTTT.

The chain has TRBV18 and TRBJ2-1; the D is unclear. Germline-derived CDR1 and CDR2 are KGHSH and LQKENI. The ends were cut back, 6 bases at V and 8 bases at J, with 20 bases in the middle. The CDR3 has 15 residues. CDR3 in amino acids: CASSLVALSHDEQFF. In DNA form, the CDR3 reads TGTGCCAGCTCCTTAGTTGCCCTGTCTCATGATGAGCAGTTCTTC.

This clone was seen a single time. V gene TRBV28 combines with J gene TRBJ1-6; 8 nucleotides line up with TRBD1. This CDR3 is built from 15 residues. Trimming cost V 6 bases and J 6 bases; bases outside gene matches: 7. Germline V gene lookup returns CDR1 MDHEN and CDR2 SYDVKM. The chain's CDR3 is CASRPPTGVNSPLHF. The CDR3 DNA follows: TGTGCCAGCAGGCCCCCGACAGGGGTTAATTCACCCCTCCACTTT.

The chain uses TRBV4-2 and TRBJ1-5, with D unclear. Trimming pared 0 bases from V and 1 base from J, leaving 13 bases between. CDR1 and CDR2 (germline): LGHNA, YNFKEQ. The CDR3 has 17 residues. CDR3 in amino acids: CASSQDSGTTSNQPQHF. CDR3 in DNA: TGTGCCAGCAGCCAAGATTCGGGTACCACCAGCAATCAGCCCCAGCATTTT.

This chain uses TRBV19 with TRBJ1-5, with D possibly TRBD1 on 6 matching bases. The CDR3 consists of 16 residues. The V end was cut by 4 bases, the J end by 9 bases, with 22 bases between. CDR1 is LNHDA and CDR2 is SQIVND in the germline V gene (reference sequence). The CDR3 coding sequence is TGTGCCAGTAGTACCTATGGGGTGACAGGCTATGGGCCCCAGCATTTT. Its translation: CASSTYGVTGYGPQHF.

The CDR3 coding sequence is TGTGCCAGCAGGCTGACAGGGATGAACACTGAAGCTTTCTTT. Protein: CASRLTGMNTEAFF. The chain is built from TRBV28 and TRBJ1-1, with TRBD1 identical over 7 bases. Trimming removed 6 bases from V and 0 bases from J; junction bases left unmatched: 4. The germline CDR1 and CDR2 sequences are MDHEN and SYDVKM. CDR3 length: 14 residues. The full variable domain, with the rest looked up from reference TRBV28 and TRBJ1-1, is DVKVTQSSRYLVKRTGEKVFLECVQDMDHENMFWYRQDPGLGLRLIYFSYDVKMKEKGDIPEGYSVSREKKERFSLILESASTNQTSMYLCASRLTGMNTEAFFGQGTRLTVV.

The chain joins TRBV28 to TRBJ2-1; 13 bases match TRBD2. Germline assignment: CDR1 MDHEN and CDR2 SYDVKM. The J segment lost 6 bases and the V segment lost 4 bases, leaving 3 bases of the junction unmatched. The CDR3 loop spans 15 amino acids. The DNA of the CDR3 is TGTGCCAGCAGTTCACTAGCGGGGGGGCTCAATGAGCAGTTCTTC. Its translation is CASSSLAGGLNEQFF.

The V call is TRBV10-3, the J call TRBJ2-7; D is perhaps TRBD1 (6 bases). Germline-derived CDR1 and CDR2 are ENHRY and SYGVKD. Trimming removed 8 bases at V and 0 bases at J, with 8 bases between. The CDR3 contains 12 residues. This chain's CDR3 is CAIGQYSYEQYF. The CDR3 region has the DNA TGTGCCATCGGACAGTACTCCTACGAGCAGTACTTC.

The gene calls are TRBV19 and TRBJ1-2; 10 bases line up with TRBD1. V dropped 4 bases and J dropped 3; count of bases not matched to a gene: 11. CDR1 and CDR2 (germline): LNHDA, SQIVND (reference sequence). The CDR3 has 17 residues. The CDR3 DNA reads as TGTGCCAGTAGTAGGGAGACAGGGGGCTCCCTAGACTATGGCTACACCTTC. This translates into CASSRETGGSLDYGYTF. The complete variable domain, with remaining parts taken from reference TRBV19 and TRBJ1-2, reads DGGITQSPKYLFRKEGQNVTLSCEQNLNHDAMYWYRQDPGQGLRLIYYSQIVNDFQKGDIAEGYSVSREKKESFPLTVTSAQKNPTAFYLCASSRETGGSLDYGYTFGSGTRLTVV.

The rearrangement joins TRBV5-6 to TRBJ2-1; 12 bases line up with TRBD2. The length of the CDR3 is 16 residues. The junction had 2 bases not matched to a gene; V was cut back by 2 bases and J by 2 bases. CDR1 is SGHDT, CDR2 YYEEEE, per germline. The CDR3 DNA is TGTGCCAGCAGCTTCCGGACTAGCGGGACCTACAATGAGCAGTTCTTC. Amino acid sequence: CASSFRTSGTYNEQFF.

The chain links TRBV4-3 to TRBJ1-4; D gene unclear. The CDR3 totals 13 residues. V lost 3 bases to trimming and J lost 8 bases, with 10 bases between them. Germline assignment: CDR1 LGHNA and CDR2 YSLEER. The CDR3 here is CASSQGSWEKLFF. CDR3 bases: TGCGCCAGCAGCCAGGGGAGTTGGGAAAAACTGTTTTTT.

The genes are TRBV6-5 and TRBJ1-1; a weak D match, TRBD1 (6 bases). CDR1 and CDR2 from the germline V gene are MNHEY and SVGAGI. V was cut by 2 bases and J by 8 bases, with 12 bases left in between. The CDR3 contains 13 residues. As DNA, the CDR3 is TGTGCCAGCAGTTACGCTCGGGGGGCGGAAGCTTTCTTT. Residues: CASSYARGAEAFF.

V gene TRBV3-1 (or the pseudogene TRBV3-2) combines with J gene TRBJ1-1; perhaps TRBD1 as D (5 bases). Trimming removed 4 bases at V and 1 base at J, with 19 bases between. CDR1 LGHDT and CDR2 YNNKEL come from the germline V gene (reference sequence). This CDR3 is built from 17 residues. CDR3: CASSLRASIQGNTEAFF. In DNA form, the CDR3 reads TGTGCCAGCAGCCTAAGGGCATCAATTCAGGGGAACACTGAAGCTTTCTTT.

The V gene is TRBV10-1, the J gene TRBJ1-2, with 7 bases aligning to TRBD1. Per germline, CDR1 WNHNN and CDR2 SYGVQD (reference sequence). Unmatched junction bases numbered 11, after V lost 10 bases and J lost 3 bases. There are 14 residues in the CDR3. The CDR3 bases are TGCGCCACCTTAGATCAGGGGGTTGACTATGGCTACACCTTC. Its translation is CATLDQGVDYGYTF.

This rearrangement joins TRBV28 to TRBJ2-2, with D unresolved. The CDR3 loop spans 13 amino acids. Trimming removed 7 bases at V and 6 bases at J, with 12 bases between. Germline CDR1 reads MDHEN; CDR2 reads SYDVKM. The CDR3 DNA reads as TGTGCCAGCACCTCCCTTATCCCCGGGGAGCTGTTTTTT. Translating gives CASTSLIPGELFF.

This clone was observed a single time. Other DNA sequences from this sample encode an identical CDR3 as well. The rearrangement links TRBV4-1 to TRBJ1-3, with D hard to call. Between the trimmed V and J ends, which lost 0 bases and 5 bases, there was a span of 14 bases. Germline V gives CDR1 MGHRA, CDR2 YSYEKL. The length of the CDR3 is 16 residues. The chain's CDR3 is CASSQDLRGGRNTIYF. CDR3 nucleotide sequence: TGCGCCAGCAGCCAAGATCTCCGGGGAGGGAGAAACACCATATATTTT.

This clone was recorded only once. The chain combines TRBV12-3 or TRBV12-4 with TRBJ1-2; tentatively, D is TRBD1 (5 bases). This CDR3 has 12 amino acids. V was cut by 6 bases and J by 5 bases, with 10 bases left in between. Written as DNA, the CDR3 is TGTGCCAGCAGGCCGGCAGGGTATGGCTACACCTTC. It yields the protein CASRPAGYGYTF.

The rearrangement joins TRBV7-2 to TRBJ2-1; 7 bases are shared with TRBD2. V lost 1 base and J lost 2; bases outside the gene matches: 2. This CDR3 contains 15 residues. CDR1 and CDR2 from the germline V gene are SGHTA and FQGNSA. The CDR3 is CASSLDRGAYNEQFF. The CDR3 DNA sequence: TGTGCCAGCAGCTTAGACCGGGGGGCCTACAATGAGCAGTTCTTC.

In its sample, this clone was seen once. V and J are TRBV21-1 and TRBJ2-1; whether TRBD1, the table's D call, matches the DNA was not checked. TRBV21-1 is a known pseudogene. The CDR3 consists of 13 residues. Here the CDR3 reads CASSKDRNNEQFF. The CDR3 DNA reads TGTGCCAGCAGCAAAGACAGAAACAATGAGCAGTTCTTC.

The CDR3 nucleotides read TGTGCCAGCAGCGTAGGCGGGGGTACTTCCTACAATGAGCAGTTCTTC. This translates into CASSVGGGTSYNEQFF. The genes are TRBV9 and TRBJ2-1, with TRBD2 identical over 7 bases. From germline, CDR1 is SGDLS and CDR2 YYNGEE. V was clipped by 0 bases and J by 1 base; unmatched bases: 4. This CDR3 contains 16 residues.

V usage is TRBV7-8 and J usage is TRBJ2-1, with TRBD1 as a possible D gene (5 bases). Germline V gene lookup returns CDR1 SGHVS and CDR2 FQNEAQ. The CDR3 spans 13 residues. V was pared by 4 bases and J by 5 bases, with 9 bases between. CDR3 sequence reads: CASSSQVNNEQFF. DNA for the CDR3: TGTGCCAGCAGCTCACAGGTTAACAATGAGCAGTTCTTC.

This clone was found once. The chain is built from TRBV30 and TRBJ1-2; D gene unclear. Trimming took off 0 bases at V and 7 bases at J, with 6 bases between the two ends. The CDR3 runs to 11 residues. The germline gives CDR1 GTSNPN, CDR2 SVGIG (reference sequence). CDR3 sequence reads: CAWSVGSGYTF. The CDR3 region has the DNA TGTGCCTGGAGTGTAGGGAGTGGCTACACCTTC. Based on the CDR3 plus reference TRBV30 and TRBJ1-2, the full variable domain is SQTIHQWPATLVQPVGSPLSLECTVEGTSNPNLYWYRQAAGRGLQLLFYSVGIGQISSEVPQNLSASRPQDRQFILSSKKLLLSDSGFYLCAWSVGSGYTFGSGTRLTVV.

The V and J genes are TRBV7-6 and TRBJ1-6; 7 nucleotides agree with TRBD1. After removal of 0 bases from V and 1 base from J, the junction contained 12 bases not matched to a gene. The CDR3 contains 20 residues. Per the germline V gene, CDR1 is SGHVS and CDR2 is FNYEAQ. The CDR3 loop reads CASSLAGGQGLGSYNSPLHF. Written as DNA, the CDR3 is TGTGCCAGCAGCTTAGCAGGGGGCCAGGGATTGGGATCCTATAATTCACCCCTCCACTTT.

The chain combines TRBV9 with TRBJ2-4; tentatively, D is TRBD2 (5 bases). V was pared by 3 bases and J by 0 bases, with 7 bases between. This CDR3 contains 14 residues. Per the germline V gene, CDR1 is SGDLS and CDR2 is YYNGEE. The CDR3 DNA reads TGTGCCAGCAGCGCGGACTTAGCCAAAAACATTCAGTACTTC. It codes for CASSADLAKNIQYF.

The J gene is TRBJ1-1, the V gene TRBV20-1; D gene uncertain. The V and J ends lost 3 bases and 4 bases respectively, with 3 bases between them. CDR1 and CDR2 (germline): DFQATT, SNEGSKA (reference sequence). This CDR3 is built from 10 residues. CDR3 nucleotide sequence: TGCAGTGCTAGCATCACTGAAGCTTTCTTT. It translates to CSASITEAFF.

The V and J genes are TRBV15 and TRBJ2-2; 10 positions match TRBD1. Trimming removed 8 bases from V and 5 bases from J; junction bases left unmatched: 5. The V gene's germline CDR1 is LNHNV and CDR2 YYDKDF (reference sequence). CDR3 length: 14 amino acids. In DNA form, the CDR3 reads TGTGCCACCCTGGGGACAGGGGAGACCGGGGAGCTGTTTTTT. Translated: CATLGTGETGELFF.

The genes are TRBV7-9 and TRBJ1-4; no definite D call. V lost 5 bases, J lost 8 bases, and 12 bases lay in between. Looked up from germline, CDR1 is SEHNR and CDR2 is FQNEAQ (reference sequence). This CDR3 comprises 13 residues. CDR3 DNA: TGTGCCAGCAGCATCGACATAAGCGAAAAACTGTTTTTT. Residues: CASSIDISEKLFF.

The genes are TRBV11-3 and TRBJ1-1, with a weak D call TRBD1 (5 bases). Trimming removed 3 bases at V and 4 bases at J, with 9 bases between. The CDR3 totals 13 residues. The germline V gene encodes CDR1 SGHNT and CDR2 YENEEA. The CDR3 protein is CASSLGRGTEAFF. Written as DNA, the CDR3 is TGTGCCAGCAGCTTGGGGAGGGGCACTGAAGCTTTCTTT.

The chain is built from TRBV6-2 or TRBV6-3 and TRBJ1-1; D not certain. Per germline, CDR1 MNHEY and CDR2 SVGEGT. Trimming took off 4 bases at V and 10 bases at J, with 10 bases between the two ends. The CDR3 contains 11 residues. The CDR3 protein is CASSSGVPAFF. The CDR3 DNA follows: TGTGCCAGCAGTTCCGGGGTCCCAGCTTTCTTT.